Listed below are T cell receptor beta chains from one sample, sequenced in a study of regulatory T cells in long-lasting Graves disease. Each CDR3 protein gets one entry after TCRdb re-called the multiplex PCR reads with MiXCR. The sample has roughly 450,000 distinct CDR3 sequences, about 25% seen once. Sequences were derived from peripheral blood mononuclear cells (PBMCs), sampled when the disease was refractory, from a patient treated with antithyroid drugs. These receptors all stem from a female donor with Graves disease. Each CDR3 is given with its conserved first and last residue. The order of the fields is J gene, V gene, clone size, D gene, CDR3 DNA, CDR3 protein. The D gene is left open where the match is weak. Clone size is given for some rows only: seen once, a few or many times, or a class if the clone is expanded.

>TRBJ2-4|TRBV6-1|few|NA
TGTGCCAGCAGCTCCCAGAGACAGCTAGCCAAAAACATTCAGTACTTC
CASSSQRQLAKNIQYF
>TRBJ1-2|TRBV5-5|NA|NA
TGTGCCAGCAGCACCACCGGGACGGTAAACTATGGCTACACCTTC
CASSTTGTVNYGYTF
>TRBJ2-5|TRBV16|NA|NA
TGTGCCAGCAGCCAAACGAGCCGGAATCACCAGTACTTC
CASSQTSRNHQYF
>TRBJ2-7|TRBV7-9|NA|TRBD1
TGTGCCAGCAGCTTAACCCTCGGGACAGGGATCTCCGAGCAGTACTTC
CASSLTLGTGISEQYF
>TRBJ1-1|TRBV12-3/TRBV12-4|few|TRBD1
TGTGCCAGCAGTCCGGGGGACAGGGGCTTCCTGGTCAACACTGAAGCTTTCTTT
CASSPGDRGFLVNTEAFF
>TRBJ2-2|TRBV6-1|NA|TRBD2
TGTGCCAGCAGCCATTTAGCGGGAGCGAACACCGGGGAGCTGTTTTTT
CASSHLAGANTGELFF
>TRBJ2-1|TRBV18|few|TRBD2
TGTGCCAGCTCACCCGGCGGGGGGACTTACAATGAGCAGTTCTTC
CASSPGGGTYNEQFF
>TRBJ2-2|TRBV7-7|NA|NA
TGTGCCAGCAGCCCCGGACCGACGACCGGGGAGCTGTTTTTT
CASSPGPTTGELFF
>TRBJ2-1|TRBV7-2|many|TRBD2
TGTGCCAGCAGCTTTACTAGCGGGAGTAATGAGCAGTTCTTC
CASSFTSGSNEQFF
>TRBJ2-6|TRBV9|many|NA
TGTGCCAGCAGCCCGGGCGTGGGTACTGGGGCCAACGTCCTGACTTTC
CASSPGVGTGANVLTF
>TRBJ2-5|TRBV5-1|few|TRBD2
TGCGCCAGCAGCAATCGGGGGCGGCTAGCGGGTCAAGAGACCCAGTACTTC
CASSNRGRLAGQETQYF
>TRBJ2-5|TRBV6-2/TRBV6-3|many|NA
TGTGCCAGCAGTTATGGACCCGCGGCCGGAGAGACCCAGTACTTC
CASSYGPAAGETQYF
>TRBJ1-5|TRBV18|NA|NA
TGTGCCAGCTCACCAGGGATTAGAGGGGACAATCAGCCCCAGCATTTT
CASSPGIRGDNQPQHF
>TRBJ2-5|TRBV20-1|few|NA
TGCAGTGCTAGAGGGGCACGGAGAGGGGACCCAAGAATCCAAGAGACCCAGTACTTC
CSARGARRGDPRIQETQYF
>TRBJ1-5|TRBV3-1|many|NA
TGTGCCAGCAGCCAAGGGGGTAGCAATCAGCCCCAGCATTTT
CASSQGGSNQPQHF
>TRBJ1-1|TRBV11-2|many|NA
TGTGCCAGCAGCTTAACCCAGGGGACGAACACTGAAGCTTTCTTT
CASSLTQGTNTEAFF
>TRBJ2-7|TRBV2|few|NA
TGTGCCGGCATCTTGGGGTTAGCTGAGGCCTACGAGCAGTACTTC
CAGILGLAEAYEQYF
>TRBJ2-3|TRBV4-3|NA|NA
TGCGCCAGCAGCTTGGGACGAGCGGAAACAGATACGCAGTATTTT
CASSLGRAETDTQYF
>TRBJ2-1|TRBV19|few|TRBD2
TGTGCCAGTAGTATTAATTTCCCTCTAGCGGGACTACCCAATGAGCAGTTCTTC
CASSINFPLAGLPNEQFF
>TRBJ2-7|TRBV15|few|NA
TGTGCCACCAGGAGCCAGGGTTCCTACGAGCAGTACTTC
CATRSQGSYEQYF
>TRBJ2-7|TRBV12-3/TRBV12-4|few|NA
TGTGCCAGCAGCCCTTACAGGGTACAGGGTGAGCAGTACTTC
CASSPYRVQGEQYF
>TRBJ1-1|TRBV28|many|NA
TGTGCCAGCAGGACCCCGGGACACTCCTTAGCTCGAGCTTTCTTT
CASRTPGHSLARAFF